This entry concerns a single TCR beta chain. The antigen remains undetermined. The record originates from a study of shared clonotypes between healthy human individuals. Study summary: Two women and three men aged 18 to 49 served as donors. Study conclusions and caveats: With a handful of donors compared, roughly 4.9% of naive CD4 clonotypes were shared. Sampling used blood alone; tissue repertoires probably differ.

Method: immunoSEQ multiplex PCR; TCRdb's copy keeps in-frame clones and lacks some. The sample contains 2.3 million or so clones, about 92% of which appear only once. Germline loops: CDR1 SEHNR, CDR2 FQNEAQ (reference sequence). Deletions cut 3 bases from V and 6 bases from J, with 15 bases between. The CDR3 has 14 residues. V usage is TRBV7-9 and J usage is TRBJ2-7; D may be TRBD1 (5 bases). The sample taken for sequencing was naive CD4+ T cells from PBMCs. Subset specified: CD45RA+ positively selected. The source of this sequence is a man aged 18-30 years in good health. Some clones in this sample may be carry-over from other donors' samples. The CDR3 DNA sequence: TGTGCCAGCAGCTTTATCTCTCAGGGTACCGAGCAGTACTTC. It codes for CASSFISQGTEQYF.